What follows are 28 T cell receptor beta chains derived from one specimen sequenced in a study of CXCR3-negative and CXCR3-positive naive CD8 T cells. Broader study findings: Researchers report that CXCR3-positive naive cells carry more hydrophobic TRB CDR3s than CXCR3-negative naive cells.

UMI-tagged TRB cDNA libraries were built via 5' RACE. Reprocessing the 5' RACE reads, TCRdb reports a single entry for every CDR3 protein and omits DNA. Recorded for this sample: about 120,000 distinct CDR3 sequences. These receptors have no identified antigens. Sequencing was performed on naive CXCR3+ CD8+ T cells from blood. Subset in this sample: CD45RO-CCR7+CD27+CD95- naive CD8+ T cells expressing CXCR3 (TNR3+). Every receptor here comes from a human donor in good health. Some clones in this sample may be carry-over from other donors' samples.

The chain is built from TRBV29-1 and TRBJ2-1; without DNA, the TCRdb call of TRBD1 cannot be checked. From germline, CDR1 is SQVTM and CDR2 ANQGSEA. The length of the CDR3 is 13 residues. The CDR3 is CSVLGTGYNEQFF.

The chain joins TRBV12-3 or TRBV12-4 to TRBJ1-1; lacking DNA, the TRBD1 call made by TCRdb goes unchecked. The CDR3 length is 15 residues. This CDR3 reads CASTLLSGANTEAFF.

The chain uses TRBV20-1 and TRBJ2-5; TCRdb calls TRBD2, which cannot be checked without DNA. The CDR3 is 18 amino acids. CDR1 DFQATT and CDR2 SNEGSKA come from the germline V gene (reference sequence). The CDR3 sequence: CSARDWEELAGRQETQYF.

This sequence joins TRBV5-5 and TRBJ2-1; TCRdb indicates TRBD2, and absent DNA this call remains unverified. The CDR3 consists of 15 residues. Germline V gene lookup returns CDR1 SGHKS and CDR2 YYEKEE (reference sequence). CDR3 residues: CASSPTSGFYNEQFF.

The chain recombines TRBV10-3 with TRBJ2-7; TCRdb's D call, TRBD2, is unchecked because there is no DNA. This CDR3 has 13 amino acids. CDR1 and CDR2 (germline): ENHRY, SYGVKD. CDR3 region: CAIQDGGSYEQYF.

The chain couples TRBV5-6 to TRBJ2-3. There are 16 residues in the CDR3. The germline CDR1 and CDR2 sequences are SGHDT and YYEEEE. CDR3 loop: CASSLAVRGFTDTQYF.

The chain carries TRBV29-1 and TRBJ1-2; TCRdb names TRBD1, which stays unverified in the absence of DNA. This CDR3 has 12 residues. Germline V gene lookup returns CDR1 SQVTM and CDR2 ANQGSEA. The CDR3 spells CSVRTGGYGYTF. Using reference TRBV29-1 and TRBJ1-2 for the parts outside the CDR3, the full variable domain is SAVISQKPSRDICQRGTSLTIQCQVDSQVTMMFWYRQQPGQSLTLIATANQGSEATYESGFVIDKFPISRPNLTFSTLTVSNMSPEDSSIYLCSVRTGGYGYTFGSGTRLTVV.

This chain uses TRBV14 with TRBJ2-7. The CDR3 is 12 amino acids. CDR1 and CDR2 from the germline V gene are SGHDN and FVKESK. CDR3 in amino acids: CASSRNPYEQYF.

V gene TRBV5-4 combines with J gene TRBJ2-2; TCRdb names TRBD1, which stays unverified in the absence of DNA. The germline V gene encodes CDR1 SGHNT and CDR2 YYREEE (reference sequence). The CDR3 spans 17 residues. CDR3 loop: CASSLAPGTGNTGELFF.

The rearrangement joins TRBV3-1 to TRBJ2-7. CDR3 length: 13 amino acids. In germline, CDR1 is LGHDT, CDR2 YNNKEL (reference sequence). The CDR3 sequence is CASTPGLGYEQYF.

The J gene is TRBJ2-7, the V gene TRBV4-1; TCRdb names TRBD2, which stays unverified in the absence of DNA. The CDR3 loop spans 16 amino acids. CDR1 is MGHRA and CDR2 is YSYEKL in the germline V gene. The CDR3 sequence: CASSHHGTSGSYEQYF.

J is TRBJ2-7 and V is TRBV28. Germline V gene sequence: CDR1 MDHEN, CDR2 SYDVKM. The CDR3 is 15 amino acids. The CDR3 protein is CASSLWTGRTSEQYF.

This chain connects TRBV20-1 to TRBJ2-4; there is no DNA to check the TCRdb D call of TRBD2. Germline V gene sequence: CDR1 DFQATT, CDR2 SNEGSKA (reference sequence). The CDR3 covers 15 residues. The CDR3 here is CSAGYSGLAKNIEYF.

Here the CDR3 reads CASSPGTRGRNEQYF. The chain carries TRBV19 and TRBJ2-7; the TCRdb call, TRBD1, lacks DNA for checking. Germline lookup yields CDR1 LNHDA and CDR2 SQIVND (reference sequence). The CDR3 consists of 15 residues.

The chain employs TRBV6-1 and TRBJ2-1. The germline V gene has CDR1 MNHNS and CDR2 SASEGT. The CDR3 runs 13 residues. The CDR3 spells CASAVTRYNEQFF.

This CDR3 is CASSQGAGANVLTF. The gene calls are TRBV28 and TRBJ2-6; TCRdb reports TRBD1, a call that lacks DNA to check it against. CDR1 is MDHEN, CDR2 SYDVKM, per germline. This CDR3 has 14 residues.

J is TRBJ2-2 and V is TRBV6-6. This CDR3 contains 19 residues. In germline, CDR1 is MNHNY, CDR2 SVGAGI (reference sequence). CDR3 protein: CASSYSMGLDVKNTGELFF.

The chain links TRBV9 to TRBJ2-1; with no DNA, the TCRdb D assignment of TRBD1 cannot be verified. Germline V gene sequence: CDR1 SGDLS, CDR2 YYNGEE. The CDR3 contains 14 residues. This CDR3 reads CASSPWDTYNEQFF.

V gene TRBV29-1 combines with J gene TRBJ2-2; lacking DNA, the TRBD2 call made by TCRdb goes unchecked. The length of the CDR3 is 18 residues. CDR1 and CDR2 (germline): SQVTM, ANQGSEA. The CDR3 spells CSVPTHCPGLGSTGELFF.

The chain couples TRBV7-2 to TRBJ2-1; TCRdb returns TRBD2, unconfirmable since there is no DNA. There are 14 residues in the CDR3. CDR1 is SGHTA and CDR2 is FQGNSA in the germline V gene. This CDR3 reads CASSLGGIYNEQFF.

V usage is TRBV7-2 and J usage is TRBJ1-5; the D call from TCRdb, TRBD1, cannot be confirmed without DNA. This CDR3 comprises 16 residues. Germline V gives CDR1 SGHTA, CDR2 FQGNSA. CDR3 residues: CASSSRDRPIAISQHF.

This sequence joins TRBV7-6 and TRBJ2-7; the D call from TCRdb, TRBD1, cannot be confirmed without DNA. CDR3 length: 15 residues. CDR1 and CDR2 (germline): SGHVS, FNYEAQ. The CDR3 here is CASSLGAGDGYEQYF.

The chain carries TRBV27 and TRBJ1-6; without DNA, the TCRdb call of TRBD1 cannot be checked. The CDR3 is 16 residues long. CDR1 MNHEY and CDR2 SMNVEV come from the germline V gene (reference sequence). The CDR3 sequence: CASSLSQGAWNSPLHF.

The chain employs TRBV4-3 and TRBJ1-1; lacking DNA, the TRBD1 call made by TCRdb goes unchecked. The CDR3 spans 16 residues. Germline assignment: CDR1 LGHNA and CDR2 YSLEER. The CDR3 is CASSQDPQGDLTEAFF.

V gene TRBV5-1 combines with J gene TRBJ2-7; TCRdb picks TRBD1, but there is no DNA to check that call. CDR3 size: 15 residues. Per the germline V gene, CDR1 is SGHRS and CDR2 is YFSETQ. This CDR3 reads CASSLDRGGIREQYF.

The chain links TRBV28 to TRBJ2-7; without DNA, the TCRdb call of TRBD2 cannot be checked. The germline V gene encodes CDR1 MDHEN and CDR2 SYDVKM. CDR3 length equals 15 residues. Here the CDR3 reads CASSPGLAGIYEQYF.

The chain joins TRBV19 to TRBJ1-1. The CDR3 runs 12 residues. CDR1 is LNHDA, CDR2 SQIVND, per germline (reference sequence). This CDR3 is CASSMGSTEAFF.

J is TRBJ2-2 and V is TRBV6-1; the D call from TCRdb, TRBD2, cannot be confirmed without DNA. The CDR3 contains 13 residues. Germline CDR1 is MNHNS and CDR2 is SASEGT. The CDR3 loop reads CASTGGSTGELFF.